Below are 30 T cell receptor beta chains sequenced from a single sample in a study of cytotoxic CD8 clonotypes in ibrutinib-treated CLL. Clones were read by immunoSEQ multiplex PCR, and TCRdb kept only the in-frame ones, dropping some. This table holds over 250,000 clones, 65% to 85% found once. The material sequenced was PBMCs, taken at disease progression, from a patient treated with ibrutinib. The receptors originated from a human donor with chronic lymphocytic leukemia.

The genes are TRBV4-1 and TRBJ2-1; 8 nucleotides align to TRBD2. Germline V gives CDR1 MGHRA, CDR2 YSYEKL. The junction had 13 bases not matched to a gene; V was cut back by 4 bases and J by 5 bases. This CDR3 spans 17 amino acids. This CDR3 is CASSLQRLARTNNEQFF. The CDR3, as DNA: TGCGCCAGCAGCCTCCAAAGACTAGCGCGGACAAACAATGAGCAGTTCTTC.

A few counts support this clone. The chain has TRBV9 and TRBJ1-2, with 9 bases matching TRBD1. Losses at the gene ends were 2 bases for V and 3 bases for J; bases not matched to a gene: 8. The CDR3 consists of 16 residues. CDR1 and CDR2 from the germline V gene are SGDLS and YYNGEE. CDR3 residues: CASSVVGQGSDYGYTF. The CDR3 bases are TGTGCCAGCAGCGTGGTCGGACAGGGGAGCGACTATGGCTACACCTTC.

The chain joins TRBV10-3 to TRBJ2-7; 7 nucleotides agree with TRBD1. CDR1 is ENHRY, CDR2 SYGVKD, per germline. The CDR3 is 15 amino acids. V trimming: 0 bases; J trimming: 3 bases; junction bases outside the gene matches: 5. CDR3 nucleotides: TGTGCCATCAGTGAGTCGACAGGGATTAACTACGAGCAGTACTTC. Its protein is CAISESTGINYEQYF.

V usage is TRBV11-2 and J usage is TRBJ1-4, with D unresolved. With 3 bases removed from V and 0 bases from J, the gap between germline ends came to 8 bases. CDR3 length: 15 amino acids. Germline lookup yields CDR1 SGHAT and CDR2 FQNNGV. CDR3 in amino acids: CASSLDYATNEKLFF. The CDR3 nucleotides read TGTGCCAGCAGCTTGGATTATGCAACTAATGAAAAACTGTTTTTT.

The J gene is TRBJ1-2, the V gene TRBV29-1; a possible D gene is TRBD1 (5 bases). The V end was cut by 6 bases, the J end by 2 bases, with 10 bases between. The CDR3 sequence is 12 residues long. Germline CDR1 reads SQVTM; CDR2 reads ANQGSEA. The CDR3 is CSVGTVNYGYTF. The CDR3, as DNA: TGCAGCGTCGGGACGGTGAACTATGGCTACACCTTC.

The chain carries TRBV29-1 and TRBJ2-7, with a weak D call TRBD1 (5 bases). CDR3 length: 13 residues. The germline CDR1 and CDR2 sequences are SQVTM and ANQGSEA. Trimming left V 4 bases short and J 4 bases short, with 14 bases between. The CDR3 spells CSVGSTDRYEQYF. The CDR3 bases are TGCAGCGTTGGTTCGACAGACCGGTACGAGCAGTACTTC.

This chain joins TRBV13 and TRBJ2-1; 11 nucleotides agree with TRBD2. This CDR3 region has 14 residues. From germline, CDR1 is PRHDT and CDR2 FYEKMQ (reference sequence). With 9 bases clipped from V and 6 bases from J, the junction kept 7 bases outside the gene matches. The CDR3 nucleotides are TGTGCCAGTTTAATAGCGGGGGGGATCAATGAGCAGTTCTTC. Translation gives CASLIAGGINEQFF. Variable domain in full (rest from reference TRBV13 and TRBJ2-1): AAGVIQSPRHLIKEKRETATLKCYPIPRHDTVYWYQQGPGQDPQFLISFYEKMQSDKGSIPDRFSAQQFSDYHSELNMSSLELGDSALYFCASLIAGGINEQFFGPGTRLTVL.

This clone was picked up a small number of times. The CDR3 loop reads CASSMTVGGGYTF. Here the CDR3 DNA reads TGTGCCAGTAGTATGACTGTGGGAGGAGGCTACACCTTC. The chain is built from TRBV19 and TRBJ1-2; D is unresolved. CDR1 is LNHDA and CDR2 is SQIVND in the germline V gene (reference sequence). The CDR3 consists of 13 residues. The ends were cut back, 3 bases at V and 8 bases at J, with 13 bases in the middle. The full variable domain, completed using reference TRBV19 and TRBJ1-2, is DGGITQSPKYLFRKEGQNVTLSCEQNLNHDAMYWYRQDPGQGLRLIYYSQIVNDFQKGDIAEGYSVSREKKESFPLTVTSAQKNPTAFYLCASSMTVGGGYTFGSGTRLTVV.

The chain links TRBV18 to TRBJ1-1, with D possibly matching TRBD1 (6 bases). Germline V gives CDR1 KGHSH, CDR2 LQKENI. CDR3 length: 12 amino acids. The germline V and J ends were trimmed by 7 bases and 1 base, with 7 bases remaining between them. CDR3 loop: CASYRENTEAFF. CDR3 nucleotides: TGTGCCAGCTACAGGGAGAACACTGAAGCTTTCTTT.

This chain joins TRBV18 and TRBJ1-1; TRBD1 matches at 7 bases. CDR1 and CDR2 from the germline V gene are KGHSH and LQKENI. V dropped 1 base and J dropped 6; count of bases not matched to a gene: 8. The CDR3 is 15 residues long. CDR3 nucleotides: TGTGCCAGCTCACCACTGGACAGGAAGAGTGCTGAAGCTTTCTTT. Protein: CASSPLDRKSAEAFF.

This chain joins TRBV28 and TRBJ2-3; TRBD2 aligns across 9 bases. Germline V gene sequence: CDR1 MDHEN, CDR2 SYDVKM. The V segment lost 0 bases and the J segment 3 bases; nucleotides outside the gene matches: 4. CDR3 length: 16 residues. The CDR3 protein is CASSLWAGGPTDTQYF. The CDR3 DNA follows: TGTGCCAGCAGTTTATGGGCGGGAGGGCCTACAGATACGCAGTATTTT.

This clone has just a few counts. The CDR3 sequence: CASSSQTGRGEKLFF. As DNA, the CDR3 is TGCGCCAGCAGCTCGCAGACAGGGAGAGGGGAAAAACTGTTTTTT. This chain connects TRBV5-1 to TRBJ1-4; the match to TRBD1 covers 7 bases. Germline V gene sequence: CDR1 SGHRS, CDR2 YFSETQ. The CDR3 has 15 residues. Trimming cost V 3 bases and J 8 bases; bases outside gene matches: 10. The variable domain in full, with the rest retrieved from reference TRBV5-1 and TRBJ1-4, is KAGVTQTPRYLIKTRGQQVTLSCSPISGHRSVSWYQQTPGQGLQFLFEYFSETQRNKGNFPGRFSGRQFSNSRSEMNVSTLELGDSALYLCASSSQTGRGEKLFFGSGTQLSVL.

The rearrangement joins TRBV6-6 to TRBJ1-1; D uncertain. Germline V gene sequence: CDR1 MNHNY, CDR2 SVGAGI (reference sequence). V was clipped by 5 bases and J by 1 base, with 5 bases between them. This CDR3 is 12 amino acids long. As DNA, the CDR3 is TGTGCCAGCAGTGACAAGAACACTGAAGCTTTCTTT. This sequence encodes CASSDKNTEAFF.

J is TRBJ2-7 and V is TRBV25-1, with D possibly TRBD1 on 5 matching bases. The germline V and J ends were trimmed by 6 bases and 2 bases, with 11 bases remaining between them. The CDR3 sequence is 13 residues long. Germline V CDR1 and CDR2: MGHDK, SYGVNS. CDR3 loop: CASRGLYAYEQYF. The CDR3 DNA sequence: TGTGCCAGCAGGGGGCTTTATGCCTACGAGCAGTACTTC.

This clone appeared a single time. The chain employs TRBV11-2 and TRBJ2-3, with D perhaps matching TRBD2 (5 bases). Trimming cost V 3 bases and J 6 bases, with 7 bases left between them. The V gene's germline CDR1 is SGHAT and CDR2 FQNNGV. This CDR3 region has 12 residues. The CDR3 loop reads CASSFGGDTQYF. The CDR3 region has the DNA TGTGCCAGCAGCTTCGGCGGGGATACGCAGTATTTT.

This clone has just a few counts. The rearrangement joins TRBV4-1 to TRBJ2-1; D gene ambiguous. V lost 1 base to trimming and J lost 7 bases, with 17 bases between them. The germline V gene encodes CDR1 MGHRA and CDR2 YSYEKL. The CDR3 has 16 residues. The CDR3 DNA is TGCGCCAGCAGCCAAGGCGTTCCGTTATCCCTGAATGAGCAGTTCTTC. Translation: CASSQGVPLSLNEQFF.

V usage is TRBV27 and J usage is TRBJ1-1; no clear D gene. V was pared by 8 bases and J by 6 bases, with 19 bases between. CDR3 length: 14 residues. Germline V gene data show CDR1 as MNHEY and CDR2 as SMNVEV (reference sequence). The CDR3 loop reads CASSGTGNQPEAFF. The CDR3 DNA follows: TGTGCCAGCTCAGGAACGGGCAATCAGCCTGAAGCTTTCTTT.

V and J are TRBV4-1 and TRBJ1-2; D not certain. Trimming left V 3 bases short and J 3 bases short, with 17 bases between. Per germline, CDR1 MGHRA and CDR2 YSYEKL. The length of the CDR3 is 16 residues. CDR3 nucleotides: TGCGCCAGCAGCCAGTCGAATCCGGAGGGCGACTATGGCTACACCTTC. Amino acids: CASSQSNPEGDYGYTF.

This chain connects TRBV2 to TRBJ2-7; no clear D. Germline V gene sequence: CDR1 SNHLY, CDR2 FYNNEI. Trimming shortened V by 1 base and J by 4 bases, and 14 bases separated the two germline ends. The CDR3 consists of 15 residues. For the CDR3, the DNA is TGTGCCAGCAGTGAAGGGCAGCTCTACGGTTACGAGCAGTACTTC. It specifies CASSEGQLYGYEQYF.

The DNA of the CDR3 is TGTGCCAGCAGCCCACCGCAGGACCGCATGAACACTGAAGCTTTCTTT. Encoded protein: CASSPPQDRMNTEAFF. The chain has TRBV13 and TRBJ1-1; D is unclear. The CDR3 sequence is 16 residues long. CDR1 is PRHDT and CDR2 is FYEKMQ in the germline V gene (reference sequence). V shed 5 bases and J shed 0 bases, with 16 bases lying between them. Full variable domain (missing parts from reference TRBV13 and TRBJ1-1): AAGVIQSPRHLIKEKRETATLKCYPIPRHDTVYWYQQGPGQDPQFLISFYEKMQSDKGSIPDRFSAQQFSDYHSELNMSSLELGDSALYFCASSPPQDRMNTEAFFGQGTRLTVV.

The chain couples TRBV5-6 to TRBJ2-7; maybe TRBD1 (6 bases). The V gene lost 2 bases and the J gene lost 1 base, with 10 bases spanning the gap. Germline values: CDR1 SGHDT, CDR2 YYEEEE. The CDR3 totals 14 residues. Here the CDR3 reads CASSLADSSYEQYF. CDR3 coding DNA: TGTGCCAGCAGCTTAGCGGACAGTTCCTACGAGCAGTACTTC.

V gene TRBV9 combines with J gene TRBJ1-2; 12 positions agree with TRBD1. The germline V gene has CDR1 SGDLS and CDR2 YYNGEE. The CDR3 is 17 amino acids. V gave up 0 bases and J gave up 3 bases; unmatched junction bases: 6. The CDR3 spells CASSVAGTGGADYGYTF. CDR3 DNA: TGTGCCAGCAGCGTAGCTGGGACAGGGGGCGCCGACTATGGCTACACCTTC.

V is TRBV2 and J is TRBJ1-1, with 8 bases aligning to TRBD1. Trimming cost V 6 bases and J 0 bases; bases outside gene matches: 12. The CDR3 is made up of 17 amino acids. The germline V gene has CDR1 SNHLY and CDR2 FYNNEI. As DNA, the CDR3 is TGTGCCAGCAGGGCAGGGGGCATCCGCATCATGAACACTGAAGCTTTCTTT. Its translation: CASRAGGIRIMNTEAFF.

The gene calls are TRBV5-1 and TRBJ2-7; D is perhaps TRBD2 (6 bases). The CDR3 runs to 16 residues. V gave up 0 bases and J gave up 3 bases, with 16 bases separating them. Germline V gene data show CDR1 as SGHRS and CDR2 as YFSETQ. The CDR3 DNA follows: TGCGCCAGCAGCTTGGCCCTAGCGAGTAATTACTACGAGCAGTACTTC. Amino acids: CASSLALASNYYEQYF.

The chain combines TRBV18 with TRBJ1-1; TRBD1 aligns across 7 bases. Germline V lookup: CDR1 KGHSH, CDR2 LQKENI. The V and J ends lost 3 bases and 0 bases, in that order; junction bases with no gene match: 1. This CDR3 comprises 14 residues. CDR3 protein: CASSPGQLNTEAFF. The CDR3 DNA is TGTGCCAGCTCACCGGGACAGCTGAACACTGAAGCTTTCTTT.

This clone has more than one count but fewer than ten. The same CDR3 can be traced to other DNA sequences in this sample. This chain links TRBV4-1 with TRBJ1-2; no reliable D call. The CDR3 spans 13 residues. V lost 1 base and J 2 bases, leaving 5 bases between the germline ends. Germline V gene sequence: CDR1 MGHRA, CDR2 YSYEKL. CDR3 bases: TGCGCCAGCAGCCAAGGAGGAAACTATGGCTACACCTTC. Translated: CASSQGGNYGYTF.

The chain carries TRBV9 and TRBJ1-2, with a weak D call TRBD1 (6 bases). V dropped 0 bases and J dropped 4 bases, with 13 bases sitting between them. CDR1 and CDR2 from the germline V gene are SGDLS and YYNGEE. This CDR3 has 15 residues. Here the CDR3 reads CASSVALGAGYGYTF. The CDR3 coding sequence is TGTGCCAGCAGCGTAGCGCTGGGGGCGGGCTATGGCTACACCTTC.

This rearrangement joins TRBV9 to TRBJ2-7, with 7 nucleotides matching TRBD1. The CDR3 has 14 residues. Germline CDR1 reads SGDLS; CDR2 reads YYNGEE. Losses at the gene ends were 2 bases for V and 2 bases for J; bases not matched to a gene: 4. CDR3 residues: CASSVWDSAYEQYF. CDR3 in DNA: TGTGCCAGCAGCGTTTGGGACAGTGCCTACGAGCAGTACTTC.

The rearrangement links TRBV7-9 to TRBJ1-2, with TRBD1 identical over 8 bases. This CDR3 has 16 residues. The V gene's germline CDR1 is SEHNR and CDR2 FQNEAQ (reference sequence). J gave up 3 bases and V 0 bases, and 6 bases lay outside the gene matches. DNA for the CDR3: TGTGCCAGCAGCTTAGCGGTTGGACAGGGCGACTATGGCTACACCTTC. Translating it yields CASSLAVGQGDYGYTF.

This rearrangement joins TRBV28 to TRBJ2-7; tentative D call: TRBD2 (5 bases). Trimming removed 10 bases from V and 3 bases from J, with 16 bases in between. Germline V gene lookup returns CDR1 MDHEN and CDR2 SYDVKM. The CDR3 consists of 13 residues. CDR3 DNA sequence: TGTGCCACCGACGCACCGGGATTCTACGAGCAGTACTTC. The encoded protein is CATDAPGFYEQYF.